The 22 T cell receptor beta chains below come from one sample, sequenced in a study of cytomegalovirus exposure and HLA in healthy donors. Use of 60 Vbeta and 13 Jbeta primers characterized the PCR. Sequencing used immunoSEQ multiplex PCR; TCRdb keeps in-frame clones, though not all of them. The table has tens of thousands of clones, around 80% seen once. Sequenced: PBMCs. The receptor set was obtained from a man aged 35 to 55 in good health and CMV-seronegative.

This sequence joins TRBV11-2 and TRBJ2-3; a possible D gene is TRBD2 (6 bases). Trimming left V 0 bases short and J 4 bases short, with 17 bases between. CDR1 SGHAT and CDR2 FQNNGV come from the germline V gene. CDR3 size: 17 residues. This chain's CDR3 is CASSLDGWGGKADTQYF. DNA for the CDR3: TGTGCCAGCAGCTTAGATGGTTGGGGCGGGAAGGCAGATACGCAGTATTTT.

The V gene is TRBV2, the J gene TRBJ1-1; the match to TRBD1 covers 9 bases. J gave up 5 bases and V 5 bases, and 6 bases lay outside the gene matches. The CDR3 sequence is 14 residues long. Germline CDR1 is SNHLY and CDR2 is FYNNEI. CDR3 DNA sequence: TGTGCCAGCAGTATGGACAGGGGTTGGACTGAAGCTTTCTTT. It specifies CASSMDRGWTEAFF.

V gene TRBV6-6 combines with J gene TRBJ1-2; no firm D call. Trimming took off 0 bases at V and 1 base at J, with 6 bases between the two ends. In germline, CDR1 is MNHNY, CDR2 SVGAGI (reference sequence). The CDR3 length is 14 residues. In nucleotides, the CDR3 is TGTGCCAGCAGTTACTCGACGGGTAACTATGGCTACACCTTC. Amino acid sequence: CASSYSTGNYGYTF.

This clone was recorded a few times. The CDR3 is CASIREGYPNEKLFF. In DNA form, the CDR3 reads TGTGCCAGCATTCGGGAGGGTTACCCTAATGAAAAACTGTTTTTT. The rearrangement links TRBV6-1 to TRBJ1-4; the D is unclear. The length of the CDR3 is 15 residues. Germline CDR1 and CDR2: MNHNS and SASEGT. The V and J ends lost 7 bases and 3 bases respectively, with 15 bases between them.

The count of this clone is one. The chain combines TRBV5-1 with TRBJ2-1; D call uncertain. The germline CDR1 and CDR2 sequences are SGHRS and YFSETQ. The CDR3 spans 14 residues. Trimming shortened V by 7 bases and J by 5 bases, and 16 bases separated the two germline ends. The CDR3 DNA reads TGCGCCAGCTCGGTGACTGACTGGAACAATGAGCAGTTCTTC. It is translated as CASSVTDWNNEQFF.

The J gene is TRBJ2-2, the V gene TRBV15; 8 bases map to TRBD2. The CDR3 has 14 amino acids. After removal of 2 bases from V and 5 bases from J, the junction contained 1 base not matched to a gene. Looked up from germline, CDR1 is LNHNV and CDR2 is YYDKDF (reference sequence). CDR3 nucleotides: TGTGCCACCAGCAGACAGCGGGGGACCGGGGAGCTGTTTTTT. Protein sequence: CATSRQRGTGELFF.

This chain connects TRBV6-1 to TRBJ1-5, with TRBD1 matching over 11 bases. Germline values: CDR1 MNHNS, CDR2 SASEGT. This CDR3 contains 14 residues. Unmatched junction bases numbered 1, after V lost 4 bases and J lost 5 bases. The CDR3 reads CASSGTGGDQPQHF. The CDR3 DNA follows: TGTGCCAGCAGTGGGACAGGGGGCGATCAGCCCCAGCATTTT.

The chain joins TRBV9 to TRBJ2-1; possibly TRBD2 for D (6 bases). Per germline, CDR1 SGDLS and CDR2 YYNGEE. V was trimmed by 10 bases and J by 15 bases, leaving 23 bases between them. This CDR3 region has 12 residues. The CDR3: CASASPRGFLFF. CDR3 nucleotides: TGTGCCTCAGCGTCTCCCCGGGGGTTTCTGTTCTTC.

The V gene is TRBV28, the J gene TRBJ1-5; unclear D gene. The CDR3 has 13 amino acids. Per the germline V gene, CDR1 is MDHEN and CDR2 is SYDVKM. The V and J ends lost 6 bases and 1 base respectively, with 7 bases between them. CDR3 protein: CASRSNSNQPQHF. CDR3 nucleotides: TGTGCCAGCAGGAGTAACAGCAATCAGCCCCAGCATTTT.

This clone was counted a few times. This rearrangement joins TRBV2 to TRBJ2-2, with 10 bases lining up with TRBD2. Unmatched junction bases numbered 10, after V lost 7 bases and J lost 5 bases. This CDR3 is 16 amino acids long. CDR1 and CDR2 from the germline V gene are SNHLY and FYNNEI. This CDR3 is CASTPEGTSATGELFF. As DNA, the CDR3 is TGTGCCAGCACCCCAGAGGGGACTAGCGCTACCGGGGAGCTGTTTTTT.

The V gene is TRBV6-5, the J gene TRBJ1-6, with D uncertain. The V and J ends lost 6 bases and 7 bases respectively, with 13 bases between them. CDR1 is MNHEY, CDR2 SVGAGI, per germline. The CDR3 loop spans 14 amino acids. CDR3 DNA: TGTGCCAGCAGGGAGGAGTGGACCAATTCACCCCTCCACTTT. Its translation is CASREEWTNSPLHF.

For the CDR3, the DNA is TGTGCCAGCTCAGACACAGGGGCCCTCAACTATGGCTACACCTTC. This sequence encodes CASSDTGALNYGYTF. The chain uses TRBV18 and TRBJ1-2; TRBD1 matches 7 bases. The CDR3 sequence is 15 residues long. CDR1 is KGHSH and CDR2 is LQKENI in the germline V gene. V shed 5 bases, J shed 2 bases, and the junction held 8 bases outside the gene matches.

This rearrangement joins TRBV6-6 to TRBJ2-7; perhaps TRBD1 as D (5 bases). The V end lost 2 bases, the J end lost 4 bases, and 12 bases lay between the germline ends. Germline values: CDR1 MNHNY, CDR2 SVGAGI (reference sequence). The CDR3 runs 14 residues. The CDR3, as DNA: TGTGCCAGCAGTTACGACAGATTAAGTTACGAGCAGTACTTC. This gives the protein CASSYDRLSYEQYF.

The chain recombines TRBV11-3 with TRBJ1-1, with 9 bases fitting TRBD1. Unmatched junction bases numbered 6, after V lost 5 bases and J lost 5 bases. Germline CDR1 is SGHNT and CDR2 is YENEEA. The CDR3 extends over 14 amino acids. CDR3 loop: CASSLGTGSTEAFF. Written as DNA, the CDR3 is TGTGCCAGCAGCCTCGGGACAGGGTCGACTGAAGCTTTCTTT.

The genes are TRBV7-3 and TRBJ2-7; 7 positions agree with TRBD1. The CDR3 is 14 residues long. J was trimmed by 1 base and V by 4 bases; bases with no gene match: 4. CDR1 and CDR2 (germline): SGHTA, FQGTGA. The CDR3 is CASSSTGESYEQYF. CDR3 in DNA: TGTGCCAGCAGCTCCACAGGGGAATCCTACGAGCAGTACTTC.

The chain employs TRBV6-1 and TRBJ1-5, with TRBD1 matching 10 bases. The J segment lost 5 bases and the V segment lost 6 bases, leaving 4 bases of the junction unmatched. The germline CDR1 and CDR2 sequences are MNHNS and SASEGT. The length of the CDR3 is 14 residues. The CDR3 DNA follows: TGTGCCAGCAGGGACAGGGGGGTTTATCAGCCCCAGCATTTT. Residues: CASRDRGVYQPQHF.

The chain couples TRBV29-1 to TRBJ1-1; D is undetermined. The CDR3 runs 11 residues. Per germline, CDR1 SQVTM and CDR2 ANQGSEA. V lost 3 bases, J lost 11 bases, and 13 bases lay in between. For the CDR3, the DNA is TGCAGCGTTGAGCCCGGGGTTAGGGCTTTCTTT. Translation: CSVEPGVRAFF.

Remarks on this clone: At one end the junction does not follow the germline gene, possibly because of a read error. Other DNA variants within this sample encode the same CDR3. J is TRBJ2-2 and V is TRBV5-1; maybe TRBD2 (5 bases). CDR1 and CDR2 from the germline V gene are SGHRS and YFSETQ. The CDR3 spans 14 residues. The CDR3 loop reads CASSLAASTGELFF. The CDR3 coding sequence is TGCGCCAGCAGCTTGGCTGCTAGTACCGGGGAACTGTTTTTT.

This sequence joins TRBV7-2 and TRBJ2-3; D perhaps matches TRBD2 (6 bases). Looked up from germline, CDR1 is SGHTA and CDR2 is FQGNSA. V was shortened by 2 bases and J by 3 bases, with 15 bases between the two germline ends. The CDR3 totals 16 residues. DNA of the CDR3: TGTGCCAGCAGCTTATGGCCGGGGGTGGGTACAGATACGCAGTATTTT. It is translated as CASSLWPGVGTDTQYF.

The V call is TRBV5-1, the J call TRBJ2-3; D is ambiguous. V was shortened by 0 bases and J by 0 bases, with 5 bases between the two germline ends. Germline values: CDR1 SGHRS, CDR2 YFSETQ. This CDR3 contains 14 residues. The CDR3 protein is CASSLDTSTDTQYF. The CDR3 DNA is TGCGCCAGCAGCTTGGATACTAGCACAGATACGCAGTATTTT.

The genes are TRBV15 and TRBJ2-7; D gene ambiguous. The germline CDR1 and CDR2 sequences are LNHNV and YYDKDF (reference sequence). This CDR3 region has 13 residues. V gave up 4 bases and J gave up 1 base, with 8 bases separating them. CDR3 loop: CATSTSGSYEQYF. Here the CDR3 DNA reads TGTGCCACCAGCACCTCAGGTTCCTACGAGCAGTACTTC.

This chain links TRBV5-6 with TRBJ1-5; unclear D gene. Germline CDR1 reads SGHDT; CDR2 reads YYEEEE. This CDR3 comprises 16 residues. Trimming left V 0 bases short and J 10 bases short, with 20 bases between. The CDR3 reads CASSLGGGGIRQPQHF. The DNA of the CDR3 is TGTGCCAGCAGCTTGGGCGGTGGCGGTATCCGCCAACCCCAGCATTTT.